Listed below are T cell receptor beta chains from one sample, sequenced in a study of cytomegalovirus exposure and HLA in healthy donors. Sequencing used immunoSEQ multiplex PCR; TCRdb keeps in-frame clones, though not all of them. Of about 110,000 clones listed, around 80% are singletons. Sequencing input: PBMCs. These receptors all come from a man in his forties or fifties in good health and CMV-seronegative. Both conserved end residues are trimmed from each CDR3. Expanded clones are given a class, and other clones once, few, many or no size at all.

size: NA; J: TRBJ2-1; V: TRBV4-1; CDR3: ASRRSGGDSYNEQF
size: NA; J: TRBJ2-5; V: TRBV5-1; CDR3: ASSLAIGQTQETQY
size: NA; J: TRBJ2-2; V: TRBV4-1; CDR3: ASSRSGGAADTGELF
size: NA; J: TRBJ1-5; V: TRBV15; CDR3: ATSPRSGEPQH
size: NA; J: TRBJ1-5; V: TRBV4-1; CDR3: ASSQDLSGAQH
size: NA; J: TRBJ1-4; V: TRBV2; CDR3: ASSEIDGEENEKLF
size: NA; J: TRBJ1-2; V: TRBV29-1; CDR3: SVVPGTDNYGYT
size: NA; J: TRBJ1-2; V: TRBV25-1; CDR3: ASSDSPSGGASGYT
size: few; J: TRBJ2-1; V: TRBV7-2; CDR3: ASSLAVTPNEQF
size: NA; J: TRBJ2-1; V: TRBV2; CDR3: ASSEARVKVVRGQF
size: NA; J: TRBJ1-1; V: TRBV9; CDR3: ASSTNPNTEAF
size: NA; J: TRBJ2-7; V: TRBV6-6; CDR3: ASSSSGGGPYEQY
size: NA; J: NA; V: TRBV11-2; CDR3: ASSFRGGAGETQY
size: NA; J: TRBJ2-3; V: TRBV7-2; CDR3: ASSRSGARTDTQY
size: NA; J: TRBJ2-7; V: TRBV10-1; CDR3: ASSETGLHEQY
size: NA; J: TRBJ1-6; V: TRBV27; CDR3: ASSLMAGAPLH
size: NA; J: TRBJ2-3; V: TRBV29-1; CDR3: SVVPRESTDTQY
size: few; J: TRBJ1-1; V: TRBV6-1; CDR3: ASKTGNTEAF
size: few; J: TRBJ1-6; V: TRBV4-1; CDR3: ASSQERGPNSPLH
size: NA; J: TRBJ1-6; V: TRBV7-9; CDR3: ASSKHRGQGVRADSPLH
size: NA; J: TRBJ1-2; V: TRBV29-1; CDR3: SVNGVYGYT
size: NA; J: TRBJ1-5; V: TRBV9; CDR3: ASSSLGQANQPQH
size: few; J: TRBJ2-5; V: TRBV7-9; CDR3: ASSRSGGFQETQY
size: few; J: TRBJ1-1; V: TRBV5-4; CDR3: ASSFMFAGTEAF
size: NA; J: TRBJ1-1; V: TRBV7-6; CDR3: ASSSAGGEMNTEAF
size: NA; J: TRBJ1-6; V: TRBV5-6; CDR3: ASSLTQNNSPLH
size: NA; J: TRBJ2-5; V: TRBV5-4; CDR3: ASSTGQSQETQY
size: NA; J: TRBJ2-3; V: TRBV6-6; CDR3: ASSYGPAGDTDTQY
size: NA; J: TRBJ2-7; V: TRBV6-6; CDR3: ASSGTGTGGYEQY
size: NA; J: TRBJ2-5; V: TRBV10-2; CDR3: ATALDGRAPQY
size: NA; J: TRBJ2-4; V: TRBV2; CDR3: ASSESRVGAKNIQY
size: NA; J: TRBJ2-7; V: TRBV7-9; CDR3: ASSLVGEYEQY
size: NA; J: TRBJ1-6; V: TRBV25-1; CDR3: ASRGQGNSPLH
size: NA; J: TRBJ2-1; V: TRBV11-2; CDR3: ASSLDSGGQGDEQF
size: NA; J: TRBJ1-1; V: TRBV19; CDR3: ASSIMTGNTEAF
size: few; J: TRBJ1-6; V: TRBV25-1; CDR3: ASSGGVGTPLH
size: NA; J: TRBJ2-7; V: TRBV6-5; CDR3: ASSPPGTYEQY
size: few; J: TRBJ1-4; V: TRBV7-9; CDR3: ASSLAGGFREKLF
size: NA; J: TRBJ1-4; V: TRBV6-1; CDR3: ASSYTGTNEKLF
size: NA; J: TRBJ2-6; V: TRBV5-1; CDR3: ASSLDKGAYPGANVLT
size: NA; J: TRBJ2-1; V: TRBV6-1; CDR3: ASSDAGDEQF
size: NA; J: TRBJ2-1; V: TRBV10-1; CDR3: ASSDDRRRF
size: NA; J: TRBJ1-2; V: TRBV5-1; CDR3: ASRATGYDYGYT